The 30 T cell receptor beta chains reported below all come from one sample, sequenced in a study of shared clonotypes between healthy human individuals. Produced via immunoSEQ multiplex PCR; TCRdb's table is partial and in-frame only. The sample lists 400,000 to 500,000 clones, 65% to 80% occurring once. Sample: PBMCs. The receptors come from a woman aged 40 to 49 in good health. Some clones in this sample may be carry-over from other donors' samples.

The rearrangement uses TRBV11-2 and TRBJ2-7; 10 bases map to TRBD1. This CDR3 has 15 amino acids. In germline, CDR1 is SGHAT, CDR2 FQNNGV. V trimming: 5 bases; J trimming: 3 bases; junction bases outside the gene matches: 7. CDR3 region: CASSSLGTGVYEQYF. CDR3 DNA sequence: TGTGCCAGCAGCAGCCTCGGGACAGGGGTCTACGAGCAGTACTTC.

The rearrangement links TRBV5-4 to TRBJ2-7; 12 nucleotides match TRBD2. This CDR3 is 15 amino acids long. The germline V gene encodes CDR1 SGHNT and CDR2 YYREEE (reference sequence). Trimming removed 3 bases from V and 4 bases from J; junction bases left unmatched: 5. The CDR3: CASSSTSGSGYEQYF. CDR3 in DNA: TGTGCCAGCAGCTCGACTAGCGGGAGTGGGTACGAGCAGTACTTC. Looking up the rest from reference TRBV5-4 and TRBJ2-7 gives the full variable domain: ETGVTQSPTHLIKTRGQQVTLRCSSQSGHNTVSWYQQALGQGPQFIFQYYREEENGRGNFPPRFSGLQFPNYSSELNVNALELDDSALYLCASSSTSGSGYEQYFGPGTRLTVT.

This chain uses TRBV27 with TRBJ2-7; no definite D call. Germline values: CDR1 MNHEY, CDR2 SMNVEV (reference sequence). Trimming cost V 3 bases and J 3 bases, with 9 bases left between them. CDR3 size: 13 residues. The CDR3 DNA is TGTGCCAGCAGTTTCAGACCAATCTACGAGCAGTACTTC. Its translation: CASSFRPIYEQYF.

The chain joins TRBV28 to TRBJ2-5, with 9 nucleotides matching TRBD2. The CDR3 runs 16 residues. Germline values: CDR1 MDHEN, CDR2 SYDVKM. Trimming removed 2 bases from V and 1 base from J; junction bases left unmatched: 5. CDR3 loop: CASSLGAGGTQETQYF. The CDR3 DNA reads TGTGCCAGCAGTTTAGGGGCGGGAGGGACCCAAGAGACCCAGTACTTC. The whole variable domain, filled in from reference TRBV28 and TRBJ2-5, reads DVKVTQSSRYLVKRTGEKVFLECVQDMDHENMFWYRQDPGLGLRLIYFSYDVKMKEKGDIPEGYSVSREKKERFSLILESASTNQTSMYLCASSLGAGGTQETQYFGPGTRLLVL.

This rearrangement joins TRBV28 to TRBJ2-1; possibly TRBD2 for D (5 bases). The CDR3 runs to 11 residues. Trimming removed 5 bases at V and 8 bases at J, with 7 bases between. Germline loops: CDR1 MDHEN, CDR2 SYDVKM. The CDR3 sequence is CASSVAYEQFF. DNA of the CDR3: TGTGCCAGCAGTGTAGCGTATGAGCAGTTCTTC.

V usage is TRBV11-3 and J usage is TRBJ2-5; D is unclear. Germline V CDR1 and CDR2: SGHNT, YENEEA. This CDR3 spans 13 amino acids. The ends were cut back, 4 bases at V and 3 bases at J, with 9 bases in the middle. The CDR3 DNA is TGTGCCAGCAGCTCCCGGTGGGAAGAGACCCAGTACTTC. It is translated as CASSSRWEETQYF.

The rearrangement uses TRBV27 and TRBJ1-2, with TRBD1 identical over 8 bases. CDR3 length: 14 residues. From germline, CDR1 is MNHEY and CDR2 SMNVEV (reference sequence). V lost 3 bases and J lost 6; bases outside the gene matches: 6. The CDR3 nucleotides read TGTGCCAGCAGTTTGATCGGACAGGGACATGGCTACACCTTC. It specifies CASSLIGQGHGYTF.

The rearrangement uses TRBV5-4 and TRBJ2-3; no clear D. The CDR3 has 13 amino acids. CDR1 and CDR2 from the germline V gene are SGHNT and YYREEE (reference sequence). Trimming took off 1 base at V and 3 bases at J, with 6 bases between the two ends. The CDR3 reads CASSLLATDTQYF. The DNA of the CDR3 is TGTGCCAGCAGCTTGCTTGCTACAGATACGCAGTATTTT.

The chain couples TRBV28 to TRBJ2-1; possibly TRBD1 for D (6 bases). V was clipped by 5 bases and J by 6 bases, with 20 bases between them. CDR1 and CDR2 from the germline V gene are MDHEN and SYDVKM. The CDR3 has 16 residues. The CDR3 region has the DNA TGTGCCAGCAGTGCCCCTTCCCAGGGGATGGCCAATGAGCAGTTCTTC. Protein: CASSAPSQGMANEQFF.

This clone was picked up a small number of times. The chain has TRBV10-3 and TRBJ1-1, with D possibly being TRBD1 (6 bases). Germline loops: CDR1 ENHRY, CDR2 SYGVKD. Trimming stripped 7 bases from V and 8 bases from J, with 17 bases between. The CDR3 has 13 residues. CDR3 loop: CAITGGTGTEAFF. The DNA of the CDR3 is TGTGCCATCACCGGGGGGACCGGGACAGAAGCTTTCTTT.

The rearrangement uses TRBV5-4 and TRBJ2-1; the match to TRBD2 covers 10 bases. CDR3 size: 16 residues. After removal of 3 bases from V and 2 bases from J, the junction contained 5 bases not matched to a gene. The germline CDR1 and CDR2 sequences are SGHNT and YYREEE (reference sequence). CDR3 nucleotide sequence: TGTGCCAGCAGCTCTAGAGCGGGAGGGCCCTACAATGAGCAGTTCTTC. Translated, it gives CASSSRAGGPYNEQFF.

The chain combines TRBV28 with TRBJ1-2; 7 positions match TRBD1. Germline trimming cut 6 bases from V and 3 bases from J; bases unmatched to any gene: 13. This CDR3 has 16 amino acids. In germline, CDR1 is MDHEN, CDR2 SYDVKM. This CDR3 reads CASSWGRGRWDYGYTF. DNA for the CDR3: TGTGCCAGCAGCTGGGGAAGGGGGCGCTGGGACTATGGCTACACCTTC.

The table lists this clone with a count of one. This rearrangement joins TRBV7-9 to TRBJ1-5; TRBD1 aligns across 10 bases. CDR3 size: 16 residues. Germline CDR1 reads SEHNR; CDR2 reads FQNEAQ (reference sequence). Trimming cost V 0 bases and J 5 bases; bases outside gene matches: 4. DNA for the CDR3: TGTGCCAGCAGCTTAGCTGACAGGGGGCCAGATCAGCCCCAGCATTTT. It encodes CASSLADRGPDQPQHF.

Concerning this clone: Other DNA sequences of this sample code for an identical CDR3. V and J are TRBV18 and TRBJ2-7, with 12 bases aligning to TRBD2. V was pared by 1 base and J by 2 bases, with 3 bases of the junction left unmatched. CDR3 size: 16 residues. CDR1 and CDR2 from the germline V gene are KGHSH and LQKENI. CDR3 DNA sequence: TGTGCCAGCTCACCACGCCTAGCGGGAGGGACCTACGAGCAGTACTTC. Encoded protein: CASSPRLAGGTYEQYF.

V and J are TRBV7-9 and TRBJ1-2; D gene unclear. V gave up 1 base and J gave up 2 bases, with 5 bases separating them. Germline values: CDR1 SEHNR, CDR2 FQNEAQ (reference sequence). The CDR3 loop spans 13 amino acids. CDR3 in DNA: TGTGCCAGCAGCTTAGGACTGAACTATGGCTACACCTTC. Translating it yields CASSLGLNYGYTF.

In its sample, this clone was seen once. The chain has TRBV11-2 and TRBJ1-5; D possibly corresponds to TRBD1 (6 bases). The CDR3 contains 14 residues. V was trimmed by 3 bases and J by 6 bases, leaving 12 bases between them. Per the germline V gene, CDR1 is SGHAT and CDR2 is FQNNGV. The CDR3 loop is CASSFHRDGQPQHF. The CDR3, as DNA: TGTGCCAGCAGCTTTCACAGGGACGGTCAGCCCCAGCATTTT.

This chain joins TRBV4-1 and TRBJ2-7; 11 bases agree with TRBD2. This CDR3 is 16 amino acids long. Trimming at V came to 5 bases and at J to 5 bases, leaving 11 bases not matched to a gene. In germline, CDR1 is MGHRA, CDR2 YSYEKL. CDR3 sequence (DNA): TGCGCCAGCAGCTCCTATAGCGGGAGGGCTAGGAACGAGCAGTACTTC. Its protein product is CASSSYSGRARNEQYF.

The chain links TRBV27 to TRBJ1-1; D is unresolved. This CDR3 comprises 14 residues. V was pared by 0 bases and J by 1 base, with 6 bases between. CDR1 is MNHEY and CDR2 is SMNVEV in the germline V gene (reference sequence). The CDR3 loop reads CASSLSWENTEAFF. CDR3 nucleotides: TGTGCCAGCAGTTTATCATGGGAGAACACTGAAGCTTTCTTT.

The J gene is TRBJ2-5, the V gene TRBV7-9; D is unresolved. Per germline, CDR1 SEHNR and CDR2 FQNEAQ (reference sequence). V was clipped by 5 bases and J by 11 bases, with 21 bases between them. The length of the CDR3 is 14 residues. The CDR3 protein is CASSQAGSEIEQYF. CDR3 nucleotides: TGTGCCAGCAGCCAAGCTGGCAGCGAGATAGAGCAGTACTTC.

The J gene is TRBJ1-2, the V gene TRBV5-1; 10 nucleotides agree with TRBD1. CDR1 and CDR2 (germline): SGHRS, YFSETQ. The CDR3 covers 15 residues. J lost 2 bases, V lost 4 bases, and 5 bases had no gene match. DNA of the CDR3: TGCGCCAGCAGCATAAGGACAGGGGGGAACTATGGCTACACCTTC. It yields the protein CASSIRTGGNYGYTF.

J is TRBJ2-7 and V is TRBV7-3; no clear D. Germline V gives CDR1 SGHTA, CDR2 FQGTGA. This CDR3 region has 16 residues. V dropped 1 base and J dropped 4 bases, with 17 bases sitting between them. CDR3 nucleotide sequence: TGTGCCAGCAGCTTAATTTCGGGCGGCCCTTTTTACGAGCAGTACTTC. Protein: CASSLISGGPFYEQYF.

Regarding this clone: A much larger clone lies a single base off, so this may be a read error. The DNA for the CDR3 is TGTACCTGGAGTACGGGGCAGCTAGACAATCAGCCCCAGCATTTT. It specifies CTWSTGQLDNQPQHF. The chain uses TRBV30 and TRBJ1-5; D might be TRBD1 (5 bases). Germline CDR1 reads GTSNPN; CDR2 reads SVGIG (reference sequence). This CDR3 comprises 15 residues. The whole variable domain, remainder taken from reference TRBV30 and TRBJ1-5, is SQTIHQWPATLVQPVGSPLSLECTVEGTSNPNLYWYRQAAGRGLQLLFYSVGIGQISSEVPQNLSASRPQDRQFILSSKKLLLSDSGFYLCTWSTGQLDNQPQHFGDGTRLSIL.

This clone has just one count. The chain links TRBV6-5 to TRBJ1-3; D is undetermined. Germline assignment: CDR1 MNHEY and CDR2 SVGAGI. This CDR3 comprises 15 residues. V shed 0 bases and J shed 2 bases, with 8 bases lying between them. The CDR3 DNA is TGTGCCAGCAGTTACTCGTCAGACCCTGGAAACACCATATATTTT. Residues: CASSYSSDPGNTIYF.

This clone was observed a few times. V usage is TRBV4-2 and J usage is TRBJ2-6; D unclear. The V gene's germline CDR1 is LGHNA and CDR2 YNFKEQ. V lost 5 bases, J lost 0 bases, and 8 bases lay in between. This CDR3 is built from 15 residues. The CDR3 DNA is TGTGCCAGCAGCTGGGCCGACTCTGGGGCCAACGTCCTGACTTTC. As protein: CASSWADSGANVLTF.

With regard to this clone: Other DNA variants within this sample encode the same CDR3. V and J are TRBV15 and TRBJ2-7, with D perhaps matching TRBD2 (7 bases). The length of the CDR3 is 15 residues. Germline V gene lookup returns CDR1 LNHNV and CDR2 YYDKDF (reference sequence). The V end lost 0 bases, the J end lost 0 bases, and 9 bases lay between the germline ends. This chain's CDR3 is CATSRDRGGSYEQYF. CDR3 nucleotides: TGTGCCACCAGCAGAGATAGGGGGGGCTCCTACGAGCAGTACTTC.

The CDR3 loop is CASSLEPNNEQFF. The CDR3 bases are TGTGCCAGCAGCTTAGAACCCAACAATGAGCAGTTCTTC. V gene TRBV11-2 combines with J gene TRBJ2-1; D is unclear. Germline-derived CDR1 and CDR2 are SGHAT and FQNNGV. CDR3 size: 13 residues. The V gene lost 0 bases and the J gene lost 5 bases, with 5 bases spanning the gap.

The V gene is TRBV30, the J gene TRBJ1-2; 8 nucleotides align to TRBD1. The CDR3 is 13 residues long. V lost 3 bases to trimming and J lost 7 bases; unmatched junction nucleotides: 7. Germline V gene sequence: CDR1 GTSNPN, CDR2 SVGIG (reference sequence). CDR3 region: CAWSVQGAGGYTF. DNA for the CDR3: TGTGCCTGGAGCGTTCAGGGGGCGGGTGGCTACACCTTC.

As for this clone: This clone may be a read error of a much larger clone one base away. Other DNA sequences in this sample translate to the same CDR3. The V and J genes are TRBV9 and TRBJ2-3; D is perhaps TRBD2 (6 bases). The length of the CDR3 is 14 residues. The V end was cut by 3 bases, the J end by 0 bases, with 8 bases between. Germline V gene data show CDR1 as SGDLS and CDR2 as YYNGEE. The CDR3 coding sequence is TGTGCCAGCAGCGCCGGGACTAGCACAGATACGCAGTATTTT. The encoded protein is CASSAGTSTDTQYF.

The genes are TRBV2 and TRBJ2-1, with D possibly called TRBD1 or TRBD2 (6 bases each). Germline CDR1 and CDR2: SNHLY and FYNNEI. CDR3 length: 17 amino acids. V lost 7 bases and J 4 bases, leaving 23 bases between the germline ends. The CDR3 region is CASMEGVRSLVYNEQFF. The CDR3 bases are TGTGCCAGCATGGAGGGGGTTAGGTCCTTAGTTTACAATGAGCAGTTCTTC. The complete variable domain, with remaining parts taken from reference TRBV2 and TRBJ2-1, reads EPEVTQTPSHQVTQMGQEVILRCVPISNHLYFYWYRQILGQKVEFLVSFYNNEISEKSEIFDDQFSVERPDGSNFTLKIRSTKLEDSAMYFCASMEGVRSLVYNEQFFGPGTRLTVL.

The chain uses TRBV4-1 and TRBJ2-3; D is tentatively TRBD1 or TRBD2 (6 bases each). Germline V lookup: CDR1 MGHRA, CDR2 YSYEKL. The CDR3 sequence is 17 residues long. Trimming pared 4 bases from V and 0 bases from J, leaving 17 bases between. The DNA of the CDR3 is TGCGCCAGCAGCCCCTCCGTGGGCGGGACAAGCACAGATACGCAGTATTTT. Its protein is CASSPSVGGTSTDTQYF.